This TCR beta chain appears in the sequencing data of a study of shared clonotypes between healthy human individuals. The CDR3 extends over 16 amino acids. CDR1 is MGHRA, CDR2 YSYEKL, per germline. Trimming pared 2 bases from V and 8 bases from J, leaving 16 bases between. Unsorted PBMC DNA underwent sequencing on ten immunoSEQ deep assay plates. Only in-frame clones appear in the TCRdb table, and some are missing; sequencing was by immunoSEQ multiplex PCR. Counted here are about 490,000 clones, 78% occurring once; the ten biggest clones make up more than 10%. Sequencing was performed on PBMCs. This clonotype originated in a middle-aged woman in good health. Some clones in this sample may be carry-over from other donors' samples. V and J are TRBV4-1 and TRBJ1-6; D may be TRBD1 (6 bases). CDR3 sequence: CASSQPWDNRHSPLHF. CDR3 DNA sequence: TGCGCCAGCAGCCAACCCTGGGACAACAGGCATTCACCCCTCCACTTT.